This T cell receptor beta chain came from a study of T-cell memory formation after mild COVID-19 (dated by TCRdb to about 2021). Regarding the research as a whole: TCR sequence clusters from the two donors were found to be largely donor specific. In a couple of donors, T-cell clones that expanded and contracted after mild COVID-19 were tracked by sequencing TCRalpha and TCRbeta repertoires over time. The cohort comprised two young, previously healthy adult volunteers, one female and one male. The study at large found these results: Clones that contracted from day 15 to 85 showed balanced CD4/CD8 phenotypes, whereas a second wave of clones that expanded from day 15 to 37 leaned towards CD4+. Contracting CD4+ clones were located mainly in the CM and EM memory subsets, whereas CD8+ clones were found to be enriched in EMRA. Only a couple of mild cases were covered by the study, and larger cohorts that include severe cases with pre-infection samples were considered necessary. Some responding clones were detected in pre-infection memory, which suggested that pre-existing cross-reactive memory T cells had joined the SARS-CoV-2 response. SARS-CoV-2 specificity of the second-wave clones peaking on day 37 was not confirmed.

Sequencing relied on an Illumina NovaSeq 6000. cDNA libraries for TCRalpha and TCRbeta were prepared by 5'RACE using constant-segment primers, with sample barcodes and unique molecular identifiers added. Trizol reagent was used to extract RNA from every sample. Library amplification was performed in two PCR steps, and a second sample barcode and Illumina TruSeq adapters were introduced in the second step. Libraries were sequenced on an Illumina NovaSeq with 2 x 150 bp paired-end reads. Turning to the authors' computational methods: Reads were demultiplexed and collapsed into UMI-guided consensus sequences with migec v1.2.7. Using mixcr v2.1.11, UMI consensuses were aligned to TRA and TRB V and J templates and then assembled into clonotypes. Expanded or contracted clonotypes were those called significant by both edgeR and NoisET, with noise models trained on biological replicates. For edgeR calls, a false discovery rate-adjusted p below 0.01 and a log2 fold-change threshold of 1 were applied. As an exploratory analysis of dynamics, max-normalized trajectories of the 1000 most abundant clonotypes were examined by PCA with hierarchical clustering. Separately sequenced CD4+ and CD8+ repertoires were used to assign the CD4 or CD8 phenotype of responding clones. Using fastp trimming at Q25 and MiXCR clonotype assembly, TCRdb reanalyzed the public sequencing data and kept in-frame beta chains. Rows are combined by CDR3 protein, so each entry shows the most common genes and DNA. In this record, the V and J calls reflect TCRdb's handling and not the investigators' own analysis. The sample table holds 450,000 to 650,000 distinct CDR3 sequences, of which more than 15% were seen once. In total, the top ten clones hold about 12% of the sample.

Ficoll-Paque density gradient centrifugation was the method used to isolate PBMCs. As for this clonotype: This clone's antigen is unknown. The input lacks base qualities; no much larger clone sits a single base away.

Compared with germline, V lacks 0 bases and J lacks 7 bases; bases without a gene match: 4. The germline V gene gives CDR1 as MNHEY and CDR2 as SVGEGT. The cysteine opens and the phenylalanine closes a CDR3 of 14 amino acids. Of all the DNA, just the CDR3 is kept, 42 bases in frame from base 1. This TCR derives from an adult woman who had mild COVID-19 (a few samples of this study predate the infection). The sample titles of this study are shuffled in the database, so cell type and time point are left out; the donor was told from shared clones. The V gene is TRBV6-2 or TRBV6-3 and the J gene is TRBJ1-1; TRBD1 agrees with 8 junctional bases. The sample was PBMCs or a T cell subset sorted from them (not recorded which). CDR3 sequence: CASSYSPTGVEAFF. The DNA is TGTGCCAGCAGTTACTCTCCGACAGGGGTTGAAGCTTTCTTT.